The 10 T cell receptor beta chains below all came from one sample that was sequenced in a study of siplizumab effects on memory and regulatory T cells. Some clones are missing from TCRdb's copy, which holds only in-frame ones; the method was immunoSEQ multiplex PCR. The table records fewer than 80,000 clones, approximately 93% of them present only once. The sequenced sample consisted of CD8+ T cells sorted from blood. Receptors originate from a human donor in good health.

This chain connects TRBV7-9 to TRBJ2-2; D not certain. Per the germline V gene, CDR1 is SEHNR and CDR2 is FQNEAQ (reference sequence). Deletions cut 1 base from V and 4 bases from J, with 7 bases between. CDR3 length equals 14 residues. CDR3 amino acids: CASSLVSSTGELFF. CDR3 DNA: TGTGCCAGCAGCTTAGTATCGAGCACCGGGGAGCTGTTTTTT.

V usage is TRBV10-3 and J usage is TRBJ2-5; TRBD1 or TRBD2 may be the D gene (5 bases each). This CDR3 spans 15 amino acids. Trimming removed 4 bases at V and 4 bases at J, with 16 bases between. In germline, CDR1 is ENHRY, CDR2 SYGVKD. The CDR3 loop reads CAISGGPGAGETQYF. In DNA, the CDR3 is TGTGCCATCAGTGGGGGCCCCGGGGCCGGAGAGACCCAGTACTTC.

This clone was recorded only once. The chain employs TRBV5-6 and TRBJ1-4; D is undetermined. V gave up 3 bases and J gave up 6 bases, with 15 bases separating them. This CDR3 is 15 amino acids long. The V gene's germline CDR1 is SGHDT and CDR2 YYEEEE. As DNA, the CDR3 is TGTGCCAGCAGCTCCCTCATTAGGTTGGATGAAAAACTGTTTTTT. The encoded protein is CASSSLIRLDEKLFF.

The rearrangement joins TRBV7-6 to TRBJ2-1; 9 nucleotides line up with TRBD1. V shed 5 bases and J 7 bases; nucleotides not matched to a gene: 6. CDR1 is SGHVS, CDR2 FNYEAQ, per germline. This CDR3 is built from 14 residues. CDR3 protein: CASSKGTGRNEQFF. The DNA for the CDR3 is TGTGCCAGCAGCAAAGGGACAGGGCGGAATGAGCAGTTCTTC.

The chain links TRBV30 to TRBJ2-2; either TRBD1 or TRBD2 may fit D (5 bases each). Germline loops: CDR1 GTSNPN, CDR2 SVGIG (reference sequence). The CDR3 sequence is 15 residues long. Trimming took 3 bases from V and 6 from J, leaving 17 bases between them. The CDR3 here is CAWSAIRGVAGELFF. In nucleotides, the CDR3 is TGTGCCTGGAGCGCTATTCGAGGGGTTGCCGGGGAGCTGTTTTTT.

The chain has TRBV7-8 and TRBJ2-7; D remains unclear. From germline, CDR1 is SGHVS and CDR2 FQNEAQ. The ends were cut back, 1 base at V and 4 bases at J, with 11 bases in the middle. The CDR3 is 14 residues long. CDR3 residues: CASSLDLTRYEQYF. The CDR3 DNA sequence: TGTGCCAGCAGCTTAGATCTGACGCGGTACGAGCAGTACTTC.

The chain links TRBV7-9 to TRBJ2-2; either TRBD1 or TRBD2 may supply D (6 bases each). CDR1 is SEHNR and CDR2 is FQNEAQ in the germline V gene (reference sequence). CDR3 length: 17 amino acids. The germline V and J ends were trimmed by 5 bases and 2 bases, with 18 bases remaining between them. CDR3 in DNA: TGTGCCAGCAGCAAGGTGCCCTGGGGGGCCAACACCGGGGAGCTGTTTTTT. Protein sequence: CASSKVPWGANTGELFF.

The CDR3, as DNA: TGTGCCAGCAGCCGTACGGGCCCGGGGGTTGAGACCCAGTACTTC. As protein: CASSRTGPGVETQYF. The J gene is TRBJ2-5, the V gene TRBV7-7, with D possibly being TRBD2 (6 bases). Germline V gene sequence: CDR1 SSHAT, CDR2 FNYEAQ (reference sequence). Trimming took 5 bases from V and 5 from J, leaving 18 bases between them. The CDR3 covers 15 residues.

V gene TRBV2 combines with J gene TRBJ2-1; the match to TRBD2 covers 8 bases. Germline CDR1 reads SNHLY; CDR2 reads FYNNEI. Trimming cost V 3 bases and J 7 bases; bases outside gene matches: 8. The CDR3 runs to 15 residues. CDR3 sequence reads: CASSEWRGDGNEQFF. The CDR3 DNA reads TGTGCCAGCAGTGAGTGGCGGGGGGATGGGAATGAGCAGTTCTTC.

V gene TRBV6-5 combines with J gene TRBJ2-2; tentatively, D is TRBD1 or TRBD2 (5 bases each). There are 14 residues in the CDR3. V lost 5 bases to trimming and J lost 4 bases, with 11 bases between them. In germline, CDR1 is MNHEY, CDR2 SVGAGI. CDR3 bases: TGTGCCAGCAGTGGGGGAAGGATCACCGGGGAGCTGTTTTTT. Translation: CASSGGRITGELFF.